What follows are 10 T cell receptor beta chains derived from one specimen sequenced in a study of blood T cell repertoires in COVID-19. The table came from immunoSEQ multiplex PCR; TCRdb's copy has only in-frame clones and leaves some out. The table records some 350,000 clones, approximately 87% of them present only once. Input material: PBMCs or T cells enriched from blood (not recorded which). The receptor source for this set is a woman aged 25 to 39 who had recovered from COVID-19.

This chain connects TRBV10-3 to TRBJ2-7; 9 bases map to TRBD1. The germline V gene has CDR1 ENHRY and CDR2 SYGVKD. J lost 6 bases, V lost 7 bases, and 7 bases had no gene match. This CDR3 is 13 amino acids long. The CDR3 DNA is TGTGCCATCACCTCGGACAGGGGAAGCGAGCAGTACTTC. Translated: CAITSDRGSEQYF.

The CDR3 region is CASSVARGSYGYTF. The CDR3 DNA follows: TGTGCCAGCAGTGTTGCCAGGGGTTCCTATGGCTACACCTTC. The rearrangement links TRBV2 to TRBJ1-2; TRBD1 is a possible D gene (6 bases). CDR3 size: 14 residues. Germline CDR1 is SNHLY and CDR2 is FYNNEI. Between the trimmed V and J ends, which lost 4 bases and 4 bases, there was a span of 13 bases.

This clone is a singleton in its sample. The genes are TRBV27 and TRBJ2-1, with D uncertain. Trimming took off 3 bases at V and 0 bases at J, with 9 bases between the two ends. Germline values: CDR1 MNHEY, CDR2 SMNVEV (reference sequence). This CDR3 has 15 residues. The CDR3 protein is CASSFLGSSYNEQFF. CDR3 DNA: TGTGCCAGCAGTTTCCTTGGTAGCTCCTACAATGAGCAGTTCTTC.

The DNA of the CDR3 is TGTGCCAGCCGGTGGACAGGGGGCGATGAAAAACTGTTTTTT. Amino acid sequence: CASRWTGGDEKLFF. J is TRBJ1-4 and V is TRBV27; TRBD1 matches at 11 bases. The V gene's germline CDR1 is MNHEY and CDR2 SMNVEV (reference sequence). Unmatched junction bases numbered 5, after V lost 8 bases and J lost 6 bases. CDR3 size: 14 residues.

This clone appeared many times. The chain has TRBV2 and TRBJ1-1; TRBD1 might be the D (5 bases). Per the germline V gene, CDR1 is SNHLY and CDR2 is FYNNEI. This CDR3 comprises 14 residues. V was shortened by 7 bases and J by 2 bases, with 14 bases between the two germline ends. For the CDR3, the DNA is TGTGCCAGCACGGAGGGGCCCTTTAACACTGAAGCTTTCTTT. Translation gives CASTEGPFNTEAFF.

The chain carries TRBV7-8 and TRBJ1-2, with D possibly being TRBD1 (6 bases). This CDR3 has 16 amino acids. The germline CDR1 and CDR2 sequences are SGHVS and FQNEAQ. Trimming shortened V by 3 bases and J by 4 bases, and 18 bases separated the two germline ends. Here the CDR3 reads CASSLGSGQIIYGYTF. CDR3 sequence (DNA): TGTGCCAGCAGCTTGGGTTCAGGACAGATAATCTATGGCTACACCTTC.

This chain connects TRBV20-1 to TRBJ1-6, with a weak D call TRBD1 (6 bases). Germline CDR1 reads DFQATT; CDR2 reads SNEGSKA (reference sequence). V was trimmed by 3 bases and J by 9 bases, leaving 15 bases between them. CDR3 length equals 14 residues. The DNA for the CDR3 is TGCAGTGCTAGTGGGGGCAGGGTCGGTTCACCCCTCCACTTT. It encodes CSASGGRVGSPLHF.

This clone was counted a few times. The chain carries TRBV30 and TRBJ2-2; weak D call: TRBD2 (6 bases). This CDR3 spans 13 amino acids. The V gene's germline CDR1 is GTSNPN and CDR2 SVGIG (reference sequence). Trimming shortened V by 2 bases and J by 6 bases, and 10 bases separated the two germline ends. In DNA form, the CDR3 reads TGTGCCTGGAGTTCTGGACTACCCGGGGAGCTGTTTTTT. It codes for CAWSSGLPGELFF.

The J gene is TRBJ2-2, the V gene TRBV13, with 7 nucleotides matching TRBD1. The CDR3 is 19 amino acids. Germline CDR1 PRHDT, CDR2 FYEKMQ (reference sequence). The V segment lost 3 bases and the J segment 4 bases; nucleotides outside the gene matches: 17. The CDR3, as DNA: TGTGCCAGCAGCTTCGGCTTCAGTGCCAGGGGGACGGGCACCGGGGAGCTGTTTTTT. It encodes CASSFGFSARGTGTGELFF.

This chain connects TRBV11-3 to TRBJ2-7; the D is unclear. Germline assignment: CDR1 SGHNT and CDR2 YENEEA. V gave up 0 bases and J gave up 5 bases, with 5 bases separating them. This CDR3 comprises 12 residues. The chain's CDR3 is CASSLDGHEQYF. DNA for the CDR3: TGTGCCAGCAGCTTAGATGGCCACGAGCAGTACTTC.